The clone carrying this T cell receptor beta chain was detected many times. What it binds is unknown. V was cut by 2 bases and J by 2 bases, with 7 bases left in between. The germline gives CDR1 SGHTA, CDR2 FQGTGA. The CDR3 consists of 14 residues. From RNA transcripts, TCR beta CDR3 regions were amplified. In the first-round RT-PCR of the TCR CDR3, the HTBI primer set was used. Using its own MiXCR run on the multiplex PCR reads, TCRdb lists one record per CDR3 protein. The data hold fewer than 750,000 distinct CDR3 sequences, with about 15% observed a single time. These data belong to a study of T cells in Graves' hyperthyroidism and ophthalmopathy. Notes on the study in general: A 13 V-J signature model discriminated ophthalmopathy versus stable hyperthyroidism.

The sequence came from a woman between 45 and 65 years old with Graves' ophthalmopathy. The chain employs TRBV7-3 and TRBJ2-1; tentatively, D is TRBD1 (5 bases). Sequencing was performed on blood. Written as DNA, the CDR3 is TGTGCCAGCAGCTTAGGGGCCCCCTACAATGAGCAGTTCTTC. Translated: CASSLGAPYNEQFF.